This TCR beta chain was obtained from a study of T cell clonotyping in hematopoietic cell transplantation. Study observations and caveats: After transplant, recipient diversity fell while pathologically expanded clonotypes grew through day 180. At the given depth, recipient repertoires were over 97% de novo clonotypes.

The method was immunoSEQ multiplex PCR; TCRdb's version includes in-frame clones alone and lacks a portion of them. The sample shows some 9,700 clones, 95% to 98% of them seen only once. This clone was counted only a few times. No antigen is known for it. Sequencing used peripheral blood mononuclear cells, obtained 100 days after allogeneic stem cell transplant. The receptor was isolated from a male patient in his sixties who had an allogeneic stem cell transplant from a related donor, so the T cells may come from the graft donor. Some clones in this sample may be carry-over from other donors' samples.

CDR3 sequence: CAWATGVSYEQYF. The CDR3 bases are TGTGCCTGGGCGACAGGGGTATCCTACGAGCAGTACTTC. The rearrangement uses TRBV30 and TRBJ2-7, with 8 positions matching TRBD1. CDR3 length equals 13 residues. The trim removed 5 bases at V and 1 base at J, leaving 4 bases unmatched. Germline CDR1 is GTSNPN and CDR2 is SVGIG (reference sequence).